These 19 T cell receptor beta chains share one sample of origin, sequenced in a study of response to subunit inactivated influenza vaccine. Via MiXCR, TCRdb re-called the RT-PCR reads, giving one row per CDR3 protein. The repertoire holds 500,000 to 650,000 distinct CDR3 sequences, with 7.6% as singletons. The starting material was PBMCs from blood, obtained roughly 24 months after vaccination. The receptors were sampled from a man aged 50 to 75 who received an inactivated influenza vaccine.

V is TRBV5-6 and J is TRBJ1-2; TRBD1 is a possible D gene (5 bases). The ends were cut back, 0 bases at V and 5 bases at J, with 11 bases in the middle. Germline values: CDR1 SGHDT, CDR2 YYEEEE. The CDR3 has 14 amino acids. DNA of the CDR3: TGTGCCAGCAGCTTGGGACAGAACGGATATGGCTACACCTTC. Residues: CASSLGQNGYGYTF.

This clonotype was recorded many times. CDR3 sequence reads: CSARDLDSKPGELFF. The CDR3, as DNA: TGCAGTGCTAGAGATCTAGACTCAAAACCCGGGGAGCTGTTTTTT. The rearrangement uses TRBV20-1 and TRBJ2-2; D not certain. The germline CDR1 and CDR2 sequences are DFQATT and SNEGSKA (reference sequence). CDR3 length: 15 residues. V was cut by 0 bases and J by 6 bases, with 14 bases left in between.

This clonotype has a single count. The chain carries TRBV28 and TRBJ2-7, with 10 bases that match TRBD2. Germline V gene sequence: CDR1 MDHEN, CDR2 SYDVKM. The CDR3 covers 14 residues. With V trimmed by 6 bases and J by 4 bases, 6 bases remained unmatched. CDR3 in DNA: TGTGCCAGCAGAGGAGCGGGGGGGATGTACGAGCAGTACTTC. Protein product: CASRGAGGMYEQYF. Based on the CDR3 plus reference TRBV28 and TRBJ2-7, the full variable domain is DVKVTQSSRYLVKRTGEKVFLECVQDMDHENMFWYRQDPGLGLRLIYFSYDVKMKEKGDIPEGYSVSREKKERFSLILESASTNQTSMYLCASRGAGGMYEQYFGPGTRLTVT.

The chain links TRBV7-9 to TRBJ1-2; TRBD1 might be the D (6 bases). V was trimmed by 3 bases and J by 0 bases, leaving 8 bases between them. The CDR3 runs to 14 residues. Per germline, CDR1 SEHNR and CDR2 FQNEAQ (reference sequence). The CDR3 region is CASSFRTANYGYTF. In nucleotides, the CDR3 is TGTGCCAGCAGCTTCCGGACAGCTAACTATGGCTACACCTTC.

This clonotype appeared a few times. This chain uses TRBV29-1 with TRBJ2-5, with 8 nucleotides matching TRBD1. Germline V lookup: CDR1 SQVTM, CDR2 ANQGSEA. The CDR3 runs 14 residues. Trimming took 4 bases from V and 5 from J; bases not matched to a gene: 9. CDR3 sequence: CSVVGDRGRETQYF. CDR3 bases: TGCAGCGTTGTTGGCGACAGGGGAAGGGAGACCCAGTACTTC.

Many counts were recorded for this clonotype. The chain links TRBV7-8 to TRBJ2-7, with 9 bases aligning to TRBD2. V lost 1 base and J lost 4; bases outside the gene matches: 5. This CDR3 is 15 amino acids long. CDR1 is SGHVS, CDR2 FQNEAQ, per germline. DNA for the CDR3: TGTGCCAGCAGCTTAGAGGGGACTAGCAAGTACGAGCAGTACTTC. Amino acids: CASSLEGTSKYEQYF.

This clonotype was observed at least ten times. V gene TRBV27 combines with J gene TRBJ1-5; 10 nucleotides line up with TRBD1. CDR3 length equals 14 residues. With V trimmed by 5 bases and J by 6 bases, 4 bases remained unmatched. In germline, CDR1 is MNHEY, CDR2 SMNVEV (reference sequence). CDR3 in amino acids: CASSVGQGFQPQHF. In DNA, the CDR3 is TGTGCCAGCAGTGTGGGACAGGGGTTTCAGCCCCAGCATTTT.

This clonotype was found many times. The CDR3 reads CASSRTGNTIYF. The CDR3 DNA sequence: TGTGCCAGCAGCCGCACTGGAAACACCATATATTTT. The J gene is TRBJ1-3, the V gene TRBV11-2; D is unresolved. V was shortened by 5 bases and J by 2 bases, with 4 bases between the two germline ends. The CDR3 runs to 12 residues. The V gene's germline CDR1 is SGHAT and CDR2 FQNNGV.

The sample holds a few counts of this clonotype. The rearrangement joins TRBV7-2 to TRBJ2-2; D gene unclear. The length of the CDR3 is 14 residues. V shed 10 bases and J shed 0 bases, with 12 bases lying between them. CDR1 is SGHTA and CDR2 is FQGNSA in the germline V gene. The CDR3 here is CAIYSVTNTGELFF. The CDR3 nucleotides read TGTGCCATCTACAGCGTCACGAACACCGGGGAGCTGTTTTTT.

The genes are TRBV20-1 and TRBJ1-2; possible D gene TRBD1, 5 bases. In germline, CDR1 is DFQATT, CDR2 SNEGSKA (reference sequence). The CDR3 covers 15 residues. V dropped 0 bases and J dropped 8 bases, with 19 bases sitting between them. The CDR3 sequence is CSARDAQGRSVGYTF. CDR3 bases: TGCAGTGCTAGAGATGCTCAGGGTCGGTCGGTCGGCTACACCTTC.

This clonotype was counted many times. The rearrangement uses TRBV27 and TRBJ2-3; 8 nucleotides align to TRBD1. Germline-derived CDR1 and CDR2 are MNHEY and SMNVEV (reference sequence). Germline trimming cut 5 bases from V and 0 bases from J; bases unmatched to any gene: 4. This CDR3 is 15 amino acids long. The CDR3 DNA reads as TGTGCCAGCAGTCCTCGGACAGGGAGCACAGATACGCAGTATTTT. This encodes CASSPRTGSTDTQYF.

V and J are TRBV11-2 and TRBJ2-3, with TRBD2 matching over 8 bases. This CDR3 contains 17 residues. Trimming took 4 bases from V and 6 from J; bases not matched to a gene: 15. CDR1 SGHAT and CDR2 FQNNGV come from the germline V gene. Here the CDR3 DNA reads TGTGCCAGCAGCTCCCCCCTAACGGGGGGGCCGGGGGATACGCAGTATTTT. As protein: CASSSPLTGGPGDTQYF.

V gene TRBV12-3 or TRBV12-4 combines with J gene TRBJ2-7; D call uncertain. The CDR3 runs to 12 residues. Between the trimmed V and J ends, which lost 4 bases and 4 bases, there was a span of 8 bases. CDR3 sequence: CASSSIQYEQYF. The CDR3 DNA is TGTGCCAGCAGTTCTATACAGTACGAGCAGTACTTC.

This clonotype was seen more than once but under ten times. The V and J genes are TRBV7-6 and TRBJ2-7, with TRBD1 matching over 9 bases. Germline trimming cut 6 bases from V and 7 bases from J; bases unmatched to any gene: 22. The CDR3 extends over 18 amino acids. Germline V gene data show CDR1 as SGHVS and CDR2 as FNYEAQ. The CDR3 sequence: CASSPDTGGRGPMGEQYF. The CDR3 nucleotides are TGTGCCAGCAGTCCCGACACAGGGGGCAGGGGTCCTATGGGTGAGCAGTACTTC.

This clonotype was detected only a few times. V and J are TRBV7-6 and TRBJ1-4; D not resolved. In germline, CDR1 is SGHVS, CDR2 FNYEAQ. V was clipped by 5 bases and J by 1 base, with 11 bases between them. The CDR3 runs to 15 residues. CDR3 nucleotide sequence: TGTGCCAGCAGCAAAACGGGTGTAACTAATGAAAAACTGTTTTTT. Amino acids: CASSKTGVTNEKLFF.

This clonotype was seen at least ten times. This chain joins TRBV12-3 or TRBV12-4 and TRBJ1-6, with a weak D call TRBD1 (5 bases). The CDR3 extends over 16 amino acids. The ends were cut back, 3 bases at V and 6 bases at J, with 15 bases in the middle. CDR3 bases: TGTGCCAGCAGTTTGACTTATGGGACCGGTAATTCACCCCTCCACTTT. This gives the protein CASSLTYGTGNSPLHF.

This clonotype was counted only a few times. The CDR3 sequence: CSARSPYRTSGGFYEQYF. The CDR3, as DNA: TGCAGTGCTAGATCCCCCTACCGTACTAGCGGGGGGTTCTACGAGCAGTACTTC. J is TRBJ2-7 and V is TRBV20-1; 12 nucleotides line up with TRBD2. The CDR3 has 18 amino acids. V gave up 2 bases and J gave up 3 bases; unmatched junction bases: 14. The germline V gene encodes CDR1 DFQATT and CDR2 SNEGSKA (reference sequence).

The genes are TRBV29-1 and TRBJ2-7; 8 bases are a match to TRBD2. This CDR3 contains 13 residues. Germline trimming cut 6 bases from V and 6 bases from J; bases unmatched to any gene: 10. Germline V lookup: CDR1 SQVTM, CDR2 ANQGSEA. Here the CDR3 reads CSVRTSPAGEQYF. CDR3 nucleotides: TGCAGCGTCAGGACTAGCCCGGCGGGCGAGCAGTACTTC.

This sequence joins TRBV5-5 and TRBJ2-5; 7 nucleotides agree with TRBD1. The CDR3 covers 15 residues. The junction had 7 bases not matched to a gene; V was cut back by 0 bases and J by 5 bases. Germline V gene sequence: CDR1 SGHKS, CDR2 YYEKEE (reference sequence). CDR3 sequence: CASSLETGYSETQYF. DNA for the CDR3: TGTGCCAGCAGCTTGGAGACAGGGTACTCGGAGACCCAGTACTTC.